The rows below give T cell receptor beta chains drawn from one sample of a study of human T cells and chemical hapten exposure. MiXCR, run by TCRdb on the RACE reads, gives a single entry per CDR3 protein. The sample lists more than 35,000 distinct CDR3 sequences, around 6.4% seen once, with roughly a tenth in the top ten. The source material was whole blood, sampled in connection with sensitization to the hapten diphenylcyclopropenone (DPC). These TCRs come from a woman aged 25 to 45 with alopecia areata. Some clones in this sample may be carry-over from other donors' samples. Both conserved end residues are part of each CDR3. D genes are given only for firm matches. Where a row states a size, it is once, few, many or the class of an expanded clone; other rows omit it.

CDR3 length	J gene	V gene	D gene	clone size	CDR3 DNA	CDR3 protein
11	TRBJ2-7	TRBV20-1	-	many	TGCAGTGTCAGGGGACCCTACGAGCAGTACTTC	CSVRGPYEQYF
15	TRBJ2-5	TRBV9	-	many	TGTGCCAGCAGCCCACAGGCTAGACCCCTAGAGACCCAGTACTTC	CASSPQARPLETQYF
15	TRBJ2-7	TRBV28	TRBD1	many	TGTGCCAGCGGCTTTCCACCGGGACAGAACTACGAGCAGTACTTC	CASGFPPGQNYEQYF
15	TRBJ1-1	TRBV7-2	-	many	TGTGCCAGCAGCTCTCGGGAGAGCGTACACACTGAAGCTTTCTTT	CASSSRESVHTEAFF
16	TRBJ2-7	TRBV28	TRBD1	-	TGTGCCAGCACCCCCCTTACCGGGACAGGGTCCTACGAGCAGTACTTC	CASTPLTGTGSYEQYF
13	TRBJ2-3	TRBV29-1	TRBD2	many	TGCAGCGTCCGAACGGGAGGGGTTTATACGCAGTATTTT	CSVRTGGVYTQYF
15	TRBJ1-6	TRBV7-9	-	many	TGTGCCAGCACCGAATGGAGTCTCCAAGATTCACCCCTCCACTTT	CASTEWSLQDSPLHF
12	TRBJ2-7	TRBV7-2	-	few	TGTGCCAGCAGATCCCCAGGGGAGAAGCAGTACTTC	CASRSPGEKQYF
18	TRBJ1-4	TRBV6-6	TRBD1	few	TGTGCCAGCAGTTACTTTCCAGGGACAGGGGGAGGGAATGAAAAACTGTTTTTT	CASSYFPGTGGGNEKLFF
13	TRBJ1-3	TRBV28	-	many	TGTGCCAGCAGTTTAGGATCTGGAAACACCATATATTTT	CASSLGSGNTIYF
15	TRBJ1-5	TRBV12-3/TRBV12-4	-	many	TGTGCCATCGCAAGCGGACCACTTAGCAATCAGCCCCAGCATTTT	CAIASGPLSNQPQHF
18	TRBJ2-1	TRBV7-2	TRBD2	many	TGTGCCAGCAGCACTTCTAGCGGGGGGCAAGTTTCCTACAATGAGCAGTTCTTC	CASSTSSGGQVSYNEQFF
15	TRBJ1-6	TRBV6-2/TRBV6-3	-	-	TGTGCCAGCAGTTACTCGTCGCAGGGGAGTTCACCCCTCCACTTT	CASSYSSQGSSPLHF
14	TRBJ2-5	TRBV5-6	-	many	TGTGCCAGCAGCTTTATGAGACTAGGGGAGACCCAGTACTTC	CASSFMRLGETQYF